This entry describes one T cell receptor beta chain. Its cognate antigen is unknown. Regarding treatment: oral pan-JAK inhibitor, 5-10 mg twice daily. It was from alopecia areata patients that lesional scalp punch biopsies and peripheral blood were collected. Sorting of PBMCs yielded the CD4+ and CD8+ T cells. This entry comes from a study of CD8+ T cells in alopecia areata. Trimming removed 4 bases from V and 6 bases from J, with 9 bases in between. Germline V lookup: CDR1 GTSNPN, CDR2 SVGIG (reference sequence). The CDR3 consists of 11 residues. Following extraction, RNA underwent reverse transcription to cDNA, which served as the sequencing template. Clones were sequenced by immunoSEQ multiplex PCR, and TCRdb holds only the in-frame ones, with some missing. The data hold 70,000 or so clones, with approximately 30% observed a single time. Overall study results and limits: Scalp lesions, especially in alopecia totalis/universalis, had higher clonality than normal scalp. Mice showed clearer TCR sharing than patients did, a gap that was possibly HLA-related.

The chain employs TRBV30 and TRBJ1-1; D gene ambiguous. Source: CD8+ T cells sorted from blood, taken at week 4, from a patient treated with tofacitinib. The source of this sequence is a human donor with alopecia areata. The CDR3 here is CAWIRGSEAFF. The CDR3 DNA sequence: TGTGCCTGGATAAGAGGGTCTGAAGCTTTCTTT. The full variable domain, its missing parts supplied by reference TRBV30 and TRBJ1-1, is SQTIHQWPATLVQPVGSPLSLECTVEGTSNPNLYWYRQAAGRGLQLLFYSVGIGQISSEVPQNLSASRPQDRQFILSSKKLLLSDSGFYLCAWIRGSEAFFGQGTRLTVV.